This T cell receptor beta chain appears in the sequencing data of a study of blood T cell repertoires in COVID-19. This table comes from immunoSEQ multiplex PCR, and its TCRdb copy is limited to in-frame clones, with some not included. The sample has about 24,000 clones; 81% are singletons. This receptor was taken from a man in his 70s with acute or convalescent COVID-19. Sequenced: peripheral blood.

In DNA, the CDR3 is TGTGCCAGCAGCTTAGTTACAGGGGGAGAGACCCAGTACTTC. This encodes CASSLVTGGETQYF. The chain joins TRBV7-9 to TRBJ2-5, with 8 bases aligning to TRBD1. This CDR3 has 14 amino acids. Germline lookup yields CDR1 SEHNR and CDR2 FQNEAQ (reference sequence). J gave up 4 bases and V 1 base, and 2 bases lay outside the gene matches.